This TCR beta chain appears in the sequencing data of a study of blood T cell repertoires in COVID-19. Whole-study context: T cells, B-cell-depleted T cells, or PBMCs supplied cDNA or gDNA.

In the authors' workflow: By means of reference gene primer amplification, nucleated cell counts were estimated. The data were produced by immunoSEQ multiplex PCR, yet TCRdb's version contains in-frame clones alone and is incomplete. That table is the source of V, J and clone size, and D and trimming were worked out from the DNA. The sample lists about 190,000 clones, about 79% occurring once. Deletions cut 2 bases from V and 0 bases from J, with 6 bases between. CDR3 length: 14 amino acids. In germline, CDR1 is LGHNT, CDR2 FRNRAP. The sequence came from a woman between 65 and 79 years old with acute or convalescent COVID-19. The sequencing sample was made of peripheral blood. V and J are TRBV12-5 and TRBJ2-3, with no clear D. CDR3 residues: CASGLQLSTDTQYF. DNA for the CDR3: TGTGCTAGTGGTTTGCAGTTAAGCACAGATACGCAGTATTTT.